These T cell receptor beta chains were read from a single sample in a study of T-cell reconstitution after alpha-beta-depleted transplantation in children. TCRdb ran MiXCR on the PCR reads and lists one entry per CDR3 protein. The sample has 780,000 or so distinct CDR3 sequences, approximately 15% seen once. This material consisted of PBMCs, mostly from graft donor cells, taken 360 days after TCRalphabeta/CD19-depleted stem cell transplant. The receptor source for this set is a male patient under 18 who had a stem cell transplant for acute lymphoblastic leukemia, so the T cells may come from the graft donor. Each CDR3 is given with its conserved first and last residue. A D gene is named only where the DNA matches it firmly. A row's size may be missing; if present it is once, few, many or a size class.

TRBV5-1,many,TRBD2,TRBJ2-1,TGTGCCAGCAGCTTAGGTCTAGCGGGAACTAATGAGCAGTTCTTC,CASSLGLAGTNEQFF
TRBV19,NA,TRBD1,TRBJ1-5,TGTGCCAGTAGAGGGGACAGGGATTTTCAGCCCCAGCATTTT,CASRGDRDFQPQHF
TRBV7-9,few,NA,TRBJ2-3,TGTGCCAGCAGCTCGGGACTTACTAGCACAGATACGCAGTATTTT,CASSSGLTSTDTQYF
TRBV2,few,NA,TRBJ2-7,TGTGCCAGCAGTGAAACTCTGACAAAGCAGTACTTC,CASSETLTKQYF
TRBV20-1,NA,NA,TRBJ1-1,TGCAGTGCCGGCCAGGACACTGAAGCTTTCTTT,CSAGQDTEAFF
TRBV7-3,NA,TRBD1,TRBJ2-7,TGTGCCAGCAGCTTCGACAGGGGGGGCTTCTACGAGCAGTACTTC,CASSFDRGGFYEQYF
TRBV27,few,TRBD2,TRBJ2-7,TGTGCCAGCAGCTCCCCGGGGCTCGGGGGGTACGAGCAGTACTTC,CASSSPGLGGYEQYF
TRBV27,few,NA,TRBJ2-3,TGTGCCACGTTGGTTGTGGGTACAGATACGCAGTATTTT,CATLVVGTDTQYF
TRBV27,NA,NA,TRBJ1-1,TGTGCCTCCTGCCTAGGTCAGGACACTGAAGCTTTCTTT,CASCLGQDTEAFF
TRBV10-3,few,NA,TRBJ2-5,TGTGCCATCAGCCGGGACTACCAAGAGACCCAGTACTTC,CAISRDYQETQYF
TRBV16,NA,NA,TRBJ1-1,TGTGCCAGCAGCCTAGCGGACACAACAAACACTGAAGCTTTCTTT,CASSLADTTNTEAFF
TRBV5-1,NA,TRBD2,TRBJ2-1,TGCGCCAGCAGCTTGGCCCCTAGCGGGAGGGCAAGCGAGCAGTTCTTC,CASSLAPSGRASEQFF
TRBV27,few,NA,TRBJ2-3,TGTGCCAGCAGTTCCCCGAAGGGTGCGGTAACAGATACGCAGTATTTT,CASSSPKGAVTDTQYF
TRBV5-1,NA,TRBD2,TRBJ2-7,TGCGCCAGCAGCTTGGCCCTGACTAGCGGGAGTCTTTCCTACGAGCAGTACTTC,CASSLALTSGSLSYEQYF
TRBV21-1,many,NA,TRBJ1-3,TGTGCCAGCAGAACCAGTAGAAACACCATATATTTT,CASRTSRNTIYF
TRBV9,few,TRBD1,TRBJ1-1,TGTGCCAGCAGCCCGACAGGGACCATGAACACTGAAGCTTTCTTT,CASSPTGTMNTEAFF
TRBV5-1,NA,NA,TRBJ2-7,TGCGCCAGCAGCTCATGGGACACCCACTACGAGCAGTACTTC,CASSSWDTHYEQYF
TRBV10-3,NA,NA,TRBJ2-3,TGTGCCATCAGTGCGGACAGAAGCACAGATACGCAGTATTTT,CAISADRSTDTQYF
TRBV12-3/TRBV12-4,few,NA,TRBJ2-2,TGTGCCAGCGAGGGAGGAGAGACCGGGGAGCTGTTTTTT,CASEGGETGELFF
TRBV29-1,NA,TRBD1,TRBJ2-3,TGCAGCGCCCCCCCGACAGGGGTCTTTGCAGATACGCAGTATTTT,CSAPPTGVFADTQYF
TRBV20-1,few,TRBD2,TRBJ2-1,TGCTGTGCTAGAGATATAAGCGGGAGGGCCTTGTTAAATGAGCAGTTCTTC,CCARDISGRALLNEQFF
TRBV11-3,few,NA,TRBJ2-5,TGTGCCAGCAGGTGGTATAGGTTTTCTGGCGGGGAGACCCAGTACTTC,CASRWYRFSGGETQYF
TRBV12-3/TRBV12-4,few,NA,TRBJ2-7,TGTGCCAGCAGTTCCCAACGTTTTGGCTCCTACGAGCAGTACTTC,CASSSQRFGSYEQYF
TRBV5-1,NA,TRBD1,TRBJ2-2,TGCGCCAGCAGCTTGGGTCAGGGGGCGTACGGGGAGCTGTTTTTT,CASSLGQGAYGELFF
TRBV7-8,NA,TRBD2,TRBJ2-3,TGTGCCAGCGGCAGACTAGCGGGAGGAGATACGCAGTATTTT,CASGRLAGGDTQYF
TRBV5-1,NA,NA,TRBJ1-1,TGCGCCAGCAGCTTGGTGGAGGTAACTGAAGCTTTCTTT,CASSLVEVTEAFF
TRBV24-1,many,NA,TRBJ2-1,TGTGCCACCAGTGATCGAAACAATGAGCAGTTCTTC,CATSDRNNEQFF
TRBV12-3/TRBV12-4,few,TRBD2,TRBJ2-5,TGTGCCAGCAGTTCCCCTTGGGGGGGAGAGACCCAGTACTTC,CASSSPWGGETQYF
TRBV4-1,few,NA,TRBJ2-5,TGCGCCAGCAGTCATACAGGGACCGAGACCCAGTACTTC,CASSHTGTETQYF
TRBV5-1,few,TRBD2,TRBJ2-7,TGCGCCAGCAGCTTGGTATGGGGGGGAAGAGCGGAGGACTACGAGCAGTACTTC,CASSLVWGGRAEDYEQYF
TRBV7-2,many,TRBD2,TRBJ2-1,TGTGCCAGCAGCTTAGACGGGACTAGCGGGAGGTTGGAGCAGTTCTTC,CASSLDGTSGRLEQFF
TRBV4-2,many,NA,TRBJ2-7,TGTGCCAGCAGCCAAGATTCAGGGCGGGTCTACGAGCAGTACTTC,CASSQDSGRVYEQYF
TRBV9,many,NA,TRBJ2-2,TGTGCCAGCAGCCCCCGACAATCCGGGATTTATAACACCGGGGAGCTGTTTTTT,CASSPRQSGIYNTGELFF
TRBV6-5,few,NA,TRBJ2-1,TGTGCCAGCAGTTACCCAGCGGAGGAGCAGTTCTTC,CASSYPAEEQFF
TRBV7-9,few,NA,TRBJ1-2,TGTGCCAGCAGCTTAGCTATGGCAGGGGATTCGGACTACACCTTC,CASSLAMAGDSDYTF
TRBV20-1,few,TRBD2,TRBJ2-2,TGCAGTGCTAGGCGGGAGAAGGGCACCGGGGAGCTGTTTTTT,CSARREKGTGELFF
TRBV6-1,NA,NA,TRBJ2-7,TGTGCCAGCAGTGATGTAGCGCCCTACGAGCAGTACTTC,CASSDVAPYEQYF
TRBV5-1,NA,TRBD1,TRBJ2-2,TGCGCCAATATGACAGGGGTCAGAATTGCCGGGGAGCTGTTTTTT,CANMTGVRIAGELFF
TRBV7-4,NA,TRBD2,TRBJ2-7,TGTGCCAGCCCCCTGGGGGCTAGCGGGACACTCTACGAGCAGTACTTC,CASPLGASGTLYEQYF
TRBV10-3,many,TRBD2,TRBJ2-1,TGTGCCATCAGTGAGCCCCCTGGACTAGCGGGTGGAGGGCACAATGAGCAGTTCTTC,CAISEPPGLAGGGHNEQFF
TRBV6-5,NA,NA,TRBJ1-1,TGTGCCAGCAGTTACTCCTCGGGAGCGGTGAACACTGAAGCTTTCTTT,CASSYSSGAVNTEAFF
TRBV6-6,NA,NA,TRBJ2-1,TGTGCCAGCAGTTACTCTAAGTTCAATGAGCAGTTCTTC,CASSYSKFNEQFF
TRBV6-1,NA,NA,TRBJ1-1,TGTGCCAGCAGCCTAAGCTTTAGGGGGAACACTGAAGCTTTCTTT,CASSLSFRGNTEAFF
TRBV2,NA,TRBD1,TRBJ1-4,TGTGCCAGCTTCTGGACAGGGCGGAGTGAAAAACTGTTTTTT,CASFWTGRSEKLFF
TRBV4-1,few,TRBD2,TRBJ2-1,TGCGCCAGCAGCCAACGTGTTTTGGGGCCCGGGACTAGCAGAAACAATGAGCAGTTCTTC,CASSQRVLGPGTSRNNEQFF
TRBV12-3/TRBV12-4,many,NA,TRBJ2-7,TGTGCCAGCAGCTTTCGGGCTGGAGGGGAGCAGTACTTC,CASSFRAGGEQYF
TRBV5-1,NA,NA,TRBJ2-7,TGCGCCAGCAGCTTGGGGGCCCGGGCAGACTACGAGCAGTACTTC,CASSLGARADYEQYF
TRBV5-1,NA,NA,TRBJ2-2,TGCGCCAGCAGCTTTGAGGGCCTTTACACCGGGGAGCTGTTTTTT,CASSFEGLYTGELFF
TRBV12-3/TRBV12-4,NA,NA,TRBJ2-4,TGTGCCAGCAGTTTGGACTCCCGAGGCATTGACATTCAGTACTTC,CASSLDSRGIDIQYF
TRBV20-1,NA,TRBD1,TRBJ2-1,TGCAGTGCTAGAGAATGGGACAGGGGGCTCGATGAGCAGTTCTTC,CSAREWDRGLDEQFF
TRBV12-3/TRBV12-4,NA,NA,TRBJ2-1,TGTGCCAGCAGTCCGATCTCCGGGACGCATAAACACAATGAGCAGTTCTTC,CASSPISGTHKHNEQFF
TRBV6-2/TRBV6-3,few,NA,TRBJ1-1,TGTGCCAGCAGGAGGGGAGAAGCTTTCTTT,CASRRGEAFF
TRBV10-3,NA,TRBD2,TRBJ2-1,TGTGCCATCAGTGAGGGACTAGCGGGATCGTTCAATGAGCAGTTCTTC,CAISEGLAGSFNEQFF
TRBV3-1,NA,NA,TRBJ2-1,TGTGCCAGCAGCCAAGATTCTAGTATCGATGAGCAGTTCTTC,CASSQDSSIDEQFF
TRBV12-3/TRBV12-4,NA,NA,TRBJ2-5,TGTGCCAGCAAACCCGACAGACAAGAGACCCAGTACTTC,CASKPDRQETQYF